The 16 T cell receptor beta chains in this list originate from one sample, sequenced in a study of T cell clones after liver transplantation. Sequenced by immunoSEQ multiplex PCR; TCRdb stores in-frame clones only, minus some. The sample lists tens of thousands of clones; 90% were seen once. The material sequenced was CD4+ T cells from blood, taken before liver transplant. Every receptor here comes from a human donor who received a liver transplant.

V is TRBV9 and J is TRBJ2-2; D ambiguous. V lost 0 bases, J lost 5 bases, and 11 bases lay in between. Germline assignment: CDR1 SGDLS and CDR2 YYNGEE. The CDR3 is made up of 15 amino acids. CDR3: CASSVGLEKTGELFF. The DNA for the CDR3 is TGTGCCAGCAGCGTAGGGCTAGAAAAGACCGGGGAGCTGTTTTTT.

V usage is TRBV7-6 and J usage is TRBJ2-2; D assignment may be TRBD1 or TRBD2 (7 bases each). CDR1 SGHVS and CDR2 FNYEAQ come from the germline V gene. This CDR3 comprises 13 residues. Trimming pared 4 bases from V and 6 bases from J, leaving 9 bases between. Here the CDR3 reads CASSSGGAGELFF. The CDR3 DNA follows: TGTGCCAGCAGCTCAGGGGGGGCCGGGGAGCTGTTTTTT.

The chain carries TRBV11-2 and TRBJ2-5; 9 bases are a match to TRBD1. The ends lost 5 bases at V and 2 bases at J; junction bases unmatched: 9. The CDR3 length is 16 residues. Germline CDR1 and CDR2: SGHAT and FQNNGV. The CDR3, as DNA: TGTGCCAGCAGCGCCCGGACAGGGGCGGAACAAGAGACCCAGTACTTC. It translates to CASSARTGAEQETQYF.

The chain uses TRBV2 and TRBJ2-1; 8 bases are shared with TRBD2. Losses at the gene ends were 4 bases for V and 1 base for J; bases not matched to a gene: 6. The germline CDR1 and CDR2 sequences are SNHLY and FYNNEI. The CDR3 spans 16 residues. Here the CDR3 reads CASSALAGSSYNEQFF. DNA of the CDR3: TGTGCCAGCAGTGCCTTAGCGGGGAGTTCCTACAATGAGCAGTTCTTC.

The chain employs TRBV14 and TRBJ2-7; 8 bases are a match to TRBD2. V lost 5 bases to trimming and J lost 3 bases; unmatched junction nucleotides: 12. The CDR3 contains 16 residues. Germline CDR1 and CDR2: SGHDN and FVKESK. Here the CDR3 reads CASSLLPGLGVYEQYF. The DNA of the CDR3 is TGTGCCAGCAGCTTATTACCGGGACTAGGAGTCTACGAGCAGTACTTC.

The J gene is TRBJ2-1, the V gene TRBV7-3; D might be TRBD2 (6 bases). The CDR3 extends over 13 amino acids. Between the trimmed V and J ends, which lost 3 bases and 8 bases, there was a span of 11 bases. Germline V gene lookup returns CDR1 SGHTA and CDR2 FQGTGA. The CDR3 DNA sequence: TGTGCCAGCAGCTTGATGCGGGACGATGAGCAGTTCTTC. Translation: CASSLMRDDEQFF.

The chain couples TRBV7-2 to TRBJ2-1; D might be TRBD1 (6 bases). The CDR3 loop spans 12 amino acids. Looked up from germline, CDR1 is SGHTA and CDR2 is FQGNSA. Between the trimmed V and J ends, which lost 2 bases and 8 bases, there was a span of 7 bases. CDR3 bases: TGTGCCAGCAGCTTAACAGGGTATGAGCAGTTCTTC. It specifies CASSLTGYEQFF.

This clone was seen just once. The V call is TRBV11-3, the J call TRBJ2-1; D might be TRBD1 (5 bases). The CDR3 runs 14 residues. The ends were cut back, 7 bases at V and 8 bases at J, with 18 bases in the middle. Germline values: CDR1 SGHNT, CDR2 YENEEA. The CDR3 region is CASNPNSGPDEQFF. The CDR3 DNA reads TGTGCCAGCAACCCTAATTCAGGGCCGGATGAGCAGTTCTTC.

The V call is TRBV6-1, the J call TRBJ1-1; D not resolved. The CDR3 is 13 residues long. The V and J ends lost 3 bases and 0 bases respectively, with 5 bases between them. CDR1 MNHNS and CDR2 SASEGT come from the germline V gene. Here the CDR3 reads CASSDRMNTEAFF. CDR3 bases: TGTGCCAGCAGTGACAGAATGAACACTGAAGCTTTCTTT.

This chain connects TRBV18 to TRBJ1-1, with no clear D. This CDR3 is 13 amino acids long. The V gene's germline CDR1 is KGHSH and CDR2 LQKENI. V lost 4 bases to trimming and J lost 1 base, with 7 bases between them. This CDR3 is CASSLSWNTEAFF. The CDR3 nucleotides read TGTGCCAGCTCACTCTCTTGGAACACTGAAGCTTTCTTT.

This clone was found a few times. The rearrangement links TRBV27 to TRBJ2-1; TRBD1 might be the D (6 bases). Germline V gene sequence: CDR1 MNHEY, CDR2 SMNVEV (reference sequence). V gave up 0 bases and J gave up 4 bases, with 10 bases separating them. The CDR3 sequence is 15 residues long. The CDR3 loop is CASSLSGTYYNEQFF. Written as DNA, the CDR3 is TGTGCCAGCAGTTTATCCGGGACATATTACAATGAGCAGTTCTTC.

The genes are TRBV6-1 and TRBJ2-3; the match to TRBD2 covers 12 bases. V was pared by 0 bases and J by 0 bases, with 7 bases of the junction left unmatched. This CDR3 comprises 19 residues. Germline assignment: CDR1 MNHNS and CDR2 SASEGT. In nucleotides, the CDR3 is TGTGCCAGCAGTGAAGCACTTCTCGGACTAGCGGGGAGCACAGATACGCAGTATTTT. Its protein product is CASSEALLGLAGSTDTQYF.

CDR3 sequence: CASSLVRQVTEAFF. The CDR3, as DNA: TGTGCCAGCAGCTTAGTAAGACAGGTGACTGAAGCTTTCTTT. The J gene is TRBJ1-1, the V gene TRBV7-2; D might be TRBD1 (6 bases). V shed 1 base and J shed 5 bases, with 11 bases lying between them. The V gene's germline CDR1 is SGHTA and CDR2 FQGNSA. There are 14 residues in the CDR3.

This clone was seen ten or more times. The chain combines TRBV2 with TRBJ1-2, with 8 bases matching TRBD1. J was trimmed by 4 bases and V by 6 bases; bases with no gene match: 4. Germline CDR1 and CDR2: SNHLY and FYNNEI. This CDR3 is 13 amino acids long. Here the CDR3 DNA reads TGTGCCAGCAGAGAGACAGGGGCCTATGGCTACACCTTC. It specifies CASRETGAYGYTF. Full variable domain (remainder filled in from reference TRBV2 and TRBJ1-2): EPEVTQTPSHQVTQMGQEVILRCVPISNHLYFYWYRQILGQKVEFLVSFYNNEISEKSEIFDDQFSVERPDGSNFTLKIRSTKLEDSAMYFCASRETGAYGYTFGSGTRLTVV.

The chain is built from TRBV5-5 and TRBJ1-5, with a possible D match to TRBD1 (5 bases). The V end lost 0 bases, the J end lost 1 base, and 8 bases lay between the germline ends. The CDR3 has 15 residues. Germline assignment: CDR1 SGHKS and CDR2 YYEKEE (reference sequence). CDR3 loop: CASSLVWDSNQPQHF. The DNA for the CDR3 is TGTGCCAGCAGCTTGGTGTGGGACAGCAATCAGCCCCAGCATTTT.

This chain connects TRBV25-1 to TRBJ2-2; 14 nucleotides agree with TRBD2. The length of the CDR3 is 16 residues. Germline values: CDR1 MGHDK, CDR2 SYGVNS. The J segment lost 6 bases and the V segment lost 5 bases, leaving 5 bases of the junction unmatched. The CDR3 nucleotides are TGTGCCAGCAGTACCCAGGGACTAGCGGGAGCCGGGGAGCTGTTTTTT. As protein: CASSTQGLAGAGELFF.